A single sample is the source of the 4 T cell receptor beta chains below, sequenced in a study of blood T cells in healthy people across ages. Sample-barcoded 5' priming and a J-beta primer mix drove a second PCR of 7 to 11 cycles. TCRdb ran MiXCR on the 5' RACE reads and lists one entry per CDR3 protein. The sample holds about 560,000 distinct CDR3 sequences, about a quarter seen once. These same data were also listed under a study on T cells of mothers and their children.

Sample: blood. Source of these receptors: a boy aged 2-9 years in good health.

The table lists this clonotype with a few counts. The chain is built from TRBV12-3 or TRBV12-4 and TRBJ1-2; D might be TRBD1 (5 bases). With 10 bases removed from V and 1 base from J, the gap between germline ends came to 34 bases. This CDR3 has 20 amino acids. CDR3 sequence: CATLNPRARSMSSYNYGYTF. The CDR3 DNA sequence: TGTGCCACCCTCAATCCCAGGGCGCGGTCAATGAGTTCTTATAACTATGGCTACACCTTC.

This clonotype has a handful of counts. The V call is TRBV27, the J call TRBJ2-5; D remains unclear. Germline assignment: CDR1 MNHEY and CDR2 SMNVEV (reference sequence). V lost 5 bases and J 4 bases, leaving 17 bases between the germline ends. The CDR3 runs to 15 residues. The CDR3 DNA reads TGTGCCAGCAGTCCGAAGACTCCCCCCTCAGAGACCCAGTACTTC. It codes for CASSPKTPPSETQYF.

This clonotype has a handful of counts. This rearrangement joins TRBV4-3 to TRBJ1-6; D may be TRBD1 (5 bases). The germline V gene encodes CDR1 LGHNA and CDR2 YSLEER. The CDR3 spans 15 residues. Trimming removed 4 bases from V and 7 bases from J, with 14 bases in between. CDR3 sequence: CASSPETGGNSPLHF. CDR3 DNA sequence: TGCGCCAGCAGCCCGGAAACAGGAGGCAATTCACCCCTCCACTTT.

This clonotype appeared a few times. The CDR3 reads CASSSQGFSGYTF. Here the CDR3 DNA reads TGTGCCAGCAGCTCGCAGGGATTTAGTGGCTACACCTTC. V usage is TRBV9 and J usage is TRBJ1-2; the D gene is possibly TRBD1 (5 bases). CDR1 and CDR2 from the germline V gene are SGDLS and YYNGEE. Between the trimmed V and J ends, which lost 4 bases and 7 bases, there was a span of 14 bases. The CDR3 loop spans 13 amino acids.